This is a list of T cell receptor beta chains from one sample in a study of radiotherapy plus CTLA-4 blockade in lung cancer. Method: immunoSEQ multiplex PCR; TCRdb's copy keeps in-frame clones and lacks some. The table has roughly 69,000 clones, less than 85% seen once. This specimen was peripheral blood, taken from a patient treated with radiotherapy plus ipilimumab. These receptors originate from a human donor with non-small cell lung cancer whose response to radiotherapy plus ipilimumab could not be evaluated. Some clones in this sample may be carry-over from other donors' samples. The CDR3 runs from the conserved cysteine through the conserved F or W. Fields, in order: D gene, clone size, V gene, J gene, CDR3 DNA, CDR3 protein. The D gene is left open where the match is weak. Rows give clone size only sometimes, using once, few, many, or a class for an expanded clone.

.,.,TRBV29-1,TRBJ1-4,TGCAGCGGGTACGGGTTGGAGGAAAAACTGTTTTTT,CSGYGLEEKLFF
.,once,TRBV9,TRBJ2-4,TGTGCCAGCAGCGAGGAGGGGGCAGGCATTCAGTACTTC,CASSEEGAGIQYF
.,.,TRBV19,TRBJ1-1,TGTGCCAGTAGGAACAGGGAAGGAGGCACTGAAGCTTTCTTT,CASRNREGGTEAFF
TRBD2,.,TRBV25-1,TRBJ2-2,TGTGCCAGCAGTGGGCGGGGGGGCTCCGGGGAGCTGTTTTTT,CASSGRGGSGELFF
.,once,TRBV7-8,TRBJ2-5,TGTGCCAGCAGCTCCCACAGGGAATACCAAGAGACCCAGTACTTC,CASSSHREYQETQYF
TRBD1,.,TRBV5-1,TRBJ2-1,TGCGCCAGCAGCCCGAGAGGGACAGACTCCTACAATGAGCAGTTCTTC,CASSPRGTDSYNEQFF
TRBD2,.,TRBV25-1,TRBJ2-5,TGTGCCAGCAGTCCCCGGGGACTAGCGGGGCGCAGAGAGACCCAGTACTTC,CASSPRGLAGRRETQYF
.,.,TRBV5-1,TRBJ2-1,TGCGCCAGCAGCTTGAGCCTTACAGGCTCCTACAATGAGCAGTTCTTC,CASSLSLTGSYNEQFF
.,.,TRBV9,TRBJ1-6,TGTGCCAGCAGCGTAAGGGGAGGGGGGGATTCACCCCTCCACTTT,CASSVRGGGDSPLHF
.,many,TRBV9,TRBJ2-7,TGTGCCAGCAGCTTGACAGGCTACGAGCAGTACTTC,CASSLTGYEQYF
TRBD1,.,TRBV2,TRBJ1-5,TGTGCCAGCAGCTGGGGACAGGGGGACCAGCCCCAGCATTTT,CASSWGQGDQPQHF
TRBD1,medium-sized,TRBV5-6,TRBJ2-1,TGTGCCAGCAGCTTGCGACAGGGGGAATACAATGAGCAGTTCTTC,CASSLRQGEYNEQFF
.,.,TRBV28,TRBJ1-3,TGTGCCAGCAGCCCTCCGCGACAGGTCTCTGGAAACACCATATATTTT,CASSPPRQVSGNTIYF
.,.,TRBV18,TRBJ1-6,TGTGCCAGCTCGCGAAACGCGGTGACTAATTCACCCCTCCACTTT,CASSRNAVTNSPLHF
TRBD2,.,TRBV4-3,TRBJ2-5,TGCGCCAGCAGCCAAGCCCTCGGGGGGGCCGGGGAGCAGTACTTC,CASSQALGGAGEQYF
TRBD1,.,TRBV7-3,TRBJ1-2,TGTGCCAGCAGCCGACGACAGGGTGGAAGAAGAGGCTACACCTTC,CASSRRQGGRRGYTF
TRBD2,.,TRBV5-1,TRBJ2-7,TGCGCCAGCAGCAAGGGACTAGGGGGCTACGAGCAGTACTTC,CASSKGLGGYEQYF
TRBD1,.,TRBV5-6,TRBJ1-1,TGTGCCAGCAGCTTTTCAGGGGGCGGTAAGACTGAAGCTTTCTTT,CASSFSGGGKTEAFF
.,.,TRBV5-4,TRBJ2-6,TGTGCCAGCAGGACAGGACCCAACTCTGGGGCCAACGTCCTGACTTTC,CASRTGPNSGANVLTF
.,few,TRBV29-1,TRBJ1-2,TGCAGCGTTGTGGGGGCCGGGTATTATGGCTACACCTTC,CSVVGAGYYGYTF
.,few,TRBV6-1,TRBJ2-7,TGTGCCAGCAGTGAAGGAGGCTGGAGGGAAAAGTTCGAGCAGTACTTC,CASSEGGWREKFEQYF
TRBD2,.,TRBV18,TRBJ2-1,TGTGCCAGCTCACCGAGTCAGCGGGGGGGGTATCAGTTCTTC,CASSPSQRGGYQFF
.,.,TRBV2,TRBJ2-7,TGTGCCAGCAGTGAAGGCTGGGACAACTCCTACGAGCAGTACTTC,CASSEGWDNSYEQYF
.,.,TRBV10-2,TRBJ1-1,TGCGCCACCAGGGTTCGCCGCGACACTGAAGCTTTCTTT,CATRVRRDTEAFF
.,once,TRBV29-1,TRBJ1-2,TGCAGCGTTGATTATTTTCGCTATGGCTACACCTTC,CSVDYFRYGYTF
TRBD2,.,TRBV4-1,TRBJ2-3,TGCGCCAGCAGCCAAGATAGGGGACTAGCGGGGGGGAGGGATACGCAGTATTTT,CASSQDRGLAGGRDTQYF
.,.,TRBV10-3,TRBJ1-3,TGTGCCACCCAAGGGGAAGGAAACACCATATATTTT,CATQGEGNTIYF
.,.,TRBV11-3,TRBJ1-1,TGTGCCAGCAGCTTAGAGGGGAGGATGAACACTGAAGCTTTCTTT,CASSLEGRMNTEAFF
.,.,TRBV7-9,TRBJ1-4,TGTGCCAGCAGCTTAGCCACTGCTAATGAAAAACTGTTTTTT,CASSLATANEKLFF
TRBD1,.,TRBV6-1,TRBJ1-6,TGTGCCAGCAGCACGGGGACAGAATATAATTCACCCCTCCACTTT,CASSTGTEYNSPLHF
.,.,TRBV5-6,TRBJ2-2,TGTGCCAGCAGCTTGGTGGAGGGGGCGATCACCGGCACCGGGGAGCTGTTTTTT,CASSLVEGAITGTGELFF
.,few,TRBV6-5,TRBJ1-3,TGTGCCAGCAGTCCTGGGCACTCTGGAAACACCATATATTTT,CASSPGHSGNTIYF
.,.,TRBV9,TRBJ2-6,TGTGCCAGCAGCCCACAGGGCTGGGGGGGTAGCTCTGGGGCCAACGTCCTGACTTTC,CASSPQGWGGSSGANVLTF
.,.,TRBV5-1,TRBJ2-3,TGCGCCAGCAGCTTGAAGGGGGATACGCAGTATTTT,CASSLKGDTQYF
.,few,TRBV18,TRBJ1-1,TGTGCCAGCTTAAGGCTGGAGGGGAACACTGAAGCTTTCTTT,CASLRLEGNTEAFF
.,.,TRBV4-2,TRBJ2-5,TGTGCCAGCAGCCAAGGTGGAGGTCAAGAGACCCAGTACTTC,CASSQGGGQETQYF
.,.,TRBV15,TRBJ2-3,TGTGCCACCAAAATGGGGGGGCCTAGCACAGATACGCAGTATTTT,CATKMGGPSTDTQYF
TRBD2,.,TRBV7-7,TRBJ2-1,TGTGCTAGCAGCGCTGGAGCGGGGGAGTCCTACAATGAGCAGTTCTTC,CASSAGAGESYNEQFF
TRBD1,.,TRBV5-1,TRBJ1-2,TGCGCCAGCAGCCTATGGACAGGGACGAACTATGGCTACACCTTC,CASSLWTGTNYGYTF
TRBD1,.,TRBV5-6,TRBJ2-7,TGTGCCAGCAGCTTGGTTGGGACAGGCCCTTACGAGCAGTACTTC,CASSLVGTGPYEQYF
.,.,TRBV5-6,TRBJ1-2,TGTGCCAGCAGCTTGGGGGGACGGGGGACGCAAACCTATGGCTACACCTTC,CASSLGGRGTQTYGYTF
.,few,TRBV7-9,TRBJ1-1,TGTGCCAGCAGCCATCCCGATCAGGGGAACACTGAAGCTTTCTTT,CASSHPDQGNTEAFF
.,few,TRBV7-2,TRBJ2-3,TGTGCCAGCAGCTTAGCTCGGCGGGGAGCAGGTACGCAGTATTTT,CASSLARRGAGTQYF
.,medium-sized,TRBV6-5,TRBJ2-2,TGTGCCAGCAGGACAGATTACACCGGGGAGCTGTTTTTT,CASRTDYTGELFF
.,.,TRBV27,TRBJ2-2,TGTGCCAGCAGTTTATGGGGGGACACCGGGGAGCTGTTTTTT,CASSLWGDTGELFF
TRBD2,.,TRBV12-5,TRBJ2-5,TGTGCTAGTGCCACCGGGGGGGGAGAGACCCAGTACTTC,CASATGGGETQYF
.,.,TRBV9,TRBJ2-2,TGTGCCAGCAGCCCCGAGTCATGGCAGGGGTGGGAGCTGTTTTTT,CASSPESWQGWELFF
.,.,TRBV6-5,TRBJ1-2,TGTGCCAGCAGTTCCTTGACGGGTTATGGCTACACCTTC,CASSSLTGYGYTF
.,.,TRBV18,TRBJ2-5,TGTGCCAGCTCACCACTACAGGCCTCCCAAGAGACCCAGTACTTC,CASSPLQASQETQYF
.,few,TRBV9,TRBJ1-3,TGTGCCAGCAGCGTAGGTGGGGGGAGCTCTGGAAACACCATATATTTT,CASSVGGGSSGNTIYF
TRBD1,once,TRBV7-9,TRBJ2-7,TGTGCCAGCGGCCGGGACAGGGGTCGGTACGAGCAGTACTTC,CASGRDRGRYEQYF
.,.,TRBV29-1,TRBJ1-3,TGCAGCGCTCGCGTCTCTGGAAACACCATATATTTT,CSARVSGNTIYF
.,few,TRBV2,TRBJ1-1,TGTGCCAGCAGTGAACGGCCAGGGAACCCTGAAGCTTTCTTT,CASSERPGNPEAFF
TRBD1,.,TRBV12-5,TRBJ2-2,TGTGCTAGTGGTCCCGCCGGGACAGGGGGATGGGGGGAGCTGTTTTTT,CASGPAGTGGWGELFF
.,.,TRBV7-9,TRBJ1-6,TGTGCCAGCAGCTTAACGGAGAATTCACCCCTCCACTTT,CASSLTENSPLHF